The 8 T cell receptor beta chains reported below all come from one sample, sequenced in a study of shared clonotypes between healthy human individuals (dated by TCRdb to the early 2020s). Library generation was performed with the immunoSEQ multiplex PCR assay. This immuneACCESS table, as held by TCRdb, lists in-frame sequences with V and J called but not all clones. Of the missing ones, under half trace to an unresolved V gene in checked studies; the others have no known cause. For this sample the table gives 190,000 or so clones, of which approximately 60% were detected only once. Of the sample, more than 9% falls within the top ten clones. Sequencing was carried out using memory CD4+ T cells sorted from blood. The cell subset or site label here, explained by the study, means: CD45RA-negative fraction. These receptors all stem from a young man in good health.

In its sample, this clone was seen a few times. V is TRBV2 and J is TRBJ1-2; D is ambiguous. This CDR3 has 10 amino acids. Germline V gene sequence: CDR1 SNHLY, CDR2 FYNNEI. The V end lost 7 bases, the J end lost 9 bases, and 9 bases lay between the germline ends. This chain's CDR3 is CASKEVSYTF. As DNA, the CDR3 is TGTGCCAGCAAGGAAGTCAGCTACACCTTC.

The chain employs TRBV5-4 and TRBJ2-1; 9 bases line up with TRBD2. J gave up 6 bases and V 4 bases, and 8 bases lay outside the gene matches. Germline V lookup: CDR1 SGHNT, CDR2 YYREEE (reference sequence). The CDR3 is 15 amino acids. CDR3 bases: TGTGCCAGCAGCCGAAGCGGGAGGACTTCCAATGAGCAGTTCTTC. It is translated as CASSRSGRTSNEQFF.

The gene calls are TRBV6-5 and TRBJ2-1, with 7 bases aligning to TRBD1. V shed 6 bases and J 0 bases; nucleotides not matched to a gene: 5. The CDR3 covers 15 residues. Per the germline V gene, CDR1 is MNHEY and CDR2 is SVGAGI. In DNA, the CDR3 is TGTGCCAGCAGCCCGACAGGGAGCTCCTACAATGAGCAGTTCTTC. Protein: CASSPTGSSYNEQFF.

This rearrangement joins TRBV18 to TRBJ2-5; unclear D gene. The CDR3 has 13 residues. The germline gives CDR1 KGHSH, CDR2 LQKENI. Trimming cost V 3 bases and J 5 bases, with 10 bases left between them. The CDR3 here is CASSPELGETQYF. In nucleotides, the CDR3 is TGTGCCAGCTCACCGGAACTCGGGGAGACCCAGTACTTC.

This clone showed up just a few times. The CDR3 here is CASSGSSAAEAFF. CDR3 DNA: TGCGCCAGCAGTGGTTCGTCAGCAGCTGAAGCTTTCTTT. The chain couples TRBV10-2 to TRBJ1-1; D unresolved. Trimming removed 4 bases from V and 6 bases from J, with 12 bases in between. Germline V gene sequence: CDR1 WSHSY, CDR2 SAAADI. The CDR3 has 13 amino acids.

The chain joins TRBV27 to TRBJ2-3; D is unclear. Per the germline V gene, CDR1 is MNHEY and CDR2 is SMNVEV (reference sequence). V gave up 4 bases and J gave up 0 bases, with 5 bases separating them. This CDR3 contains 13 residues. This chain's CDR3 is CASSSHSTDTQYF. CDR3 nucleotides: TGTGCCAGCAGTTCTCACAGCACAGATACGCAGTATTTT.

This clone was seen a few times. This chain joins TRBV5-1 and TRBJ2-1; 7 positions agree with TRBD1. Germline CDR1 SGHRS, CDR2 YFSETQ. Trimming cost V 6 bases and J 4 bases; bases outside gene matches: 10. The CDR3 loop spans 15 amino acids. For the CDR3, the DNA is TGCGCCAGCATGATAACAGGGGCACTATACAATGAGCAGTTCTTC. It is translated as CASMITGALYNEQFF.

The chain links TRBV30 to TRBJ2-7; possible D gene TRBD2, 5 bases. V was pared by 2 bases and J by 6 bases, with 14 bases between. Germline CDR1 is GTSNPN and CDR2 is SVGIG (reference sequence). The CDR3 is 13 residues long. In DNA form, the CDR3 reads TGTGCCTGGAGTCGCGACTATAGATCCGAGCAGTACTTC. Protein sequence: CAWSRDYRSEQYF.